This TCR beta chain appears in the sequencing data of a study of Ad26.COV2.S vaccination and SARS-CoV-2 variants. Indicated treatment: 19 received Ad26.COV2.S at low or high dose, single or two shots; about 5 received placebo; per-sample allocation not given. Sample collection was performed on day 63 after the first vaccine or placebo injection. Germline CDR1 and CDR2: SGHTA and FQGNSA. V trimming: 3 bases; J trimming: 5 bases; junction bases outside the gene matches: 2. The CDR3 spans 13 residues. Libraries were prepared by immunoSEQ multiplex PCR; TCRdb keeps only in-frame clonotypes and omits some of them. The table lists approximately 340,000 clones, about 88% of them singletons, with 3% to 4% in the top ten.

V and J are TRBV7-2 and TRBJ1-2, with 8 bases aligning to TRBD1. This TCR derives from a person aged 18-65 years who received the Ad26.COV2.S COVID-19 vaccine or a placebo. This sample comprised peripheral blood, obtained in a trial of Ad26.COV2.S vaccine versus placebo. CDR3 DNA: TGTGCCAGCAGCTTGGACAGGGAGTATGGCTACACCTTC. Its translation is CASSLDREYGYTF.